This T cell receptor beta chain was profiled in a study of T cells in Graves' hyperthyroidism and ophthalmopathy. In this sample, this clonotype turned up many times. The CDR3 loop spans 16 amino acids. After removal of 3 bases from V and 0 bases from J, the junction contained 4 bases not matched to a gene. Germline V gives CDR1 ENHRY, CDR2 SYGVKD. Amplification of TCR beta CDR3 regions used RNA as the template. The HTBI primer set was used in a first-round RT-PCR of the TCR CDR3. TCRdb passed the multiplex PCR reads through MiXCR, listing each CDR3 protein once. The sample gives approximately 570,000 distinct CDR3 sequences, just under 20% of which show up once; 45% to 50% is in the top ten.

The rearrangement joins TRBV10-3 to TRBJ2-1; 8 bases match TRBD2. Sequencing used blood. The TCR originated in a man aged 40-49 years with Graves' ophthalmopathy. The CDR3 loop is CAISDDGRGSYNEQFF. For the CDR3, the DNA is TGTGCCATCAGTGACGACGGGAGGGGCTCCTACAATGAGCAGTTCTTC.